The following is a TCR beta chain sequence with its context. Its antigen is unidentified. This sample is part of a study of cytomegalovirus exposure and HLA in healthy donors. Turning to the study itself: The 100 to 150 validation repertoires and the approximately 630 first-cohort repertoires shared a platform, a later analysis reported. Regarding the study as a whole: The authors enumerated over 150 TCR beta chains as linked to cytomegalovirus.

V shed 2 bases and J 2 bases; nucleotides not matched to a gene: 3. The V gene's germline CDR1 is MNHEY and CDR2 SVGAGI. The CDR3 loop spans 15 amino acids. The assay was immunoSEQ multiplex PCR, and TCRdb's table has in-frame clones only and misses some. This table holds 130,000 or so clones, about 90% found once. This sequence joins TRBV6-5 and TRBJ1-2; TRBD1 aligns across 9 bases. The TCR was taken from a man younger than 40 in good health and CMV-seronegative. Input material: PBMCs. As DNA, the CDR3 is TGTGCCAGCAGTTACACCGACAGGGGGAACTATGGCTACACCTTC. Protein sequence: CASSYTDRGNYGYTF.